The sample holds one count of the clone carrying this T cell receptor (beta chain). Antigen: not known. This sample was taken from a study of cytomegalovirus exposure and HLA in healthy donors. The germline V gene has CDR1 SGHNT and CDR2 YENEEA. Between the trimmed V and J ends, which lost 1 base and 13 bases, there was a span of 16 bases. This CDR3 is 13 amino acids long. Use of 60 Vbeta and 13 Jbeta primers characterized the PCR. Generated by immunoSEQ multiplex PCR, the TCRdb table keeps only in-frame clones and is missing some. This table has 130,000 or so clones, roughly four fifths appearing once. Donors in the study were healthy people who gave bone marrow. The study's findings and limits: Association of fewer than 20,000 TCR beta sequences with HLA alleles was found at 0.05 false discovery rate in a later analysis. Later analysis demonstrated an association between a missense DCLRE1C variant and TCR beta V- and J-gene trimming. One later analysis reportedly identified an Asian-associated ancestry cluster that showed fewer N-insertions than the 666-donor mean.

This clonotype was obtained from a woman between 55 and 75 years old in good health and CMV-seronegative. The chain couples TRBV11-3 to TRBJ1-1, with a tentative D call TRBD1 (6 bases). The sample was PBMCs. This CDR3 reads CASSLGGGGQSFF. The CDR3 nucleotides read TGTGCCAGCAGCTTAGGAGGTGGGGGCCAGAGTTTCTTT.